This paragraph covers one T cell receptor (beta chain) sequence. With random hexamers, reverse transcription was performed on about 0.45 to 1 ug of RNA. Multiplex PCR with immunoSEQ amplified the TCR beta CDR3 across 54 Vbeta and 13 Jbeta. TCRdb called the immunoSEQ multiplex PCR reads again in MiXCR, with one record for every CDR3 protein. The repertoire includes some 160,000 distinct CDR3 sequences, approximately 95% of them detected once, and around 0.15% sits in the top ten. This entry belongs to a study of CD8 T cells in Susac syndrome. CDR1 and CDR2 from the germline V gene are SQVTM and ANQGSEA. V shed 1 base and J shed 5 bases, with 14 bases lying between them. CDR3 length: 14 residues. TCR beta sequencing was performed on blood CD8+ and CD4+ T cells. Treatment-naive patients with stable or active relapsing-remitting disease were the multiple sclerosis controls. TEMRA cells were FACS-enriched, and CD8+ and CD4+ T cells were isolated negatively.

This clonotype was sampled from a human donor with multiple sclerosis. Source material: CD8+ T cells from PBMCs. The chain is built from TRBV29-1 and TRBJ2-5; TRBD1 might be the D (6 bases). The CDR3 protein is CSVEGGGAGETQYF. CDR3 DNA: TGCAGCGTTGAAGGAGGGGGAGCTGGGGAGACCCAGTACTTC.